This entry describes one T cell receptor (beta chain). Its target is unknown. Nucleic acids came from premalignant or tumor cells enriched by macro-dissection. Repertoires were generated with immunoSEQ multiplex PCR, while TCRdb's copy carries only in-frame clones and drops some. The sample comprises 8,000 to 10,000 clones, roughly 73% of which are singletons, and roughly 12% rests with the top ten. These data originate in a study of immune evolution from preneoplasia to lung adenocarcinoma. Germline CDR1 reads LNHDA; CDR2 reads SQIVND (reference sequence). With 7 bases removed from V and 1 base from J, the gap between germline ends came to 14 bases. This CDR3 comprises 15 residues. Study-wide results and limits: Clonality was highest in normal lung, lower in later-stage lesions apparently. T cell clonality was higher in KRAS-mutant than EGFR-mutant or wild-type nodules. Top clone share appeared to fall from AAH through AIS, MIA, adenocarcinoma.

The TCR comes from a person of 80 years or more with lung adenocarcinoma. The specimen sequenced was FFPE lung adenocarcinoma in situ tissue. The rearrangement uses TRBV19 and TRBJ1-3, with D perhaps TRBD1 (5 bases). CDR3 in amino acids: CASTEIDRSGNTIYF. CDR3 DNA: TGTGCCAGTACCGAGATAGACAGATCTGGAAACACCATATATTTT. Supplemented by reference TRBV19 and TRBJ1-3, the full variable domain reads DGGITQSPKYLFRKEGQNVTLSCEQNLNHDAMYWYRQDPGQGLRLIYYSQIVNDFQKGDIAEGYSVSREKKESFPLTVTSAQKNPTAFYLCASTEIDRSGNTIYFGEGSWLTVV.